These 15 T cell receptor beta chains originate from one sample sequenced in a study of T-cell memory formation after mild COVID-19. TCRdb used MiXCR to reprocess the 5' RACE reads, holding one entry per CDR3 protein. The sample carries approximately 430,000 distinct CDR3 sequences, 20% to 25% recorded once. Sequenced sample: PBMCs or a T cell subset sorted from them (not recorded which). These receptors came from an adult woman who had mild COVID-19 (a few samples of this study predate the infection). Cell type and time point are not known.

The J gene is TRBJ1-3, the V gene TRBV30, with TRBD1 identical over 7 bases. The CDR3 is made up of 13 amino acids. Germline V gives CDR1 GTSNPN, CDR2 SVGIG (reference sequence). V gave up 7 bases and J gave up 1 base; unmatched junction bases: 4. CDR3 DNA: TGTGCCTCAGCGACAGGGTCTGGAAACACCATATATTTT. This translates into CASATGSGNTIYF.

The rearrangement joins TRBV3-2 to TRBJ2-5; TRBD2, the table's D call, was not compared with the DNA. TRBV3-2 is tagged as a pseudogene. CDR3 length: 17 amino acids. The CDR3 DNA sequence: TGTGCCAGCAGCCAAGCGAGTCCCAGCGCATCTGGGGAGACCCAGTACTTC. It translates to CASSQASPSASGETQYF.

The rearrangement links TRBV25-1 to TRBJ2-7, with D perhaps matching TRBD1 or TRBD2 (6 bases each). The CDR3 is made up of 13 amino acids. The germline CDR1 and CDR2 sequences are MGHDK and SYGVNS. Deletions cut 11 bases from V and 2 bases from J, with 16 bases between. This CDR3 reads CAARKGEAYEQYF. DNA for the CDR3: TGTGCCGCGAGGAAGGGGGAGGCCTACGAGCAGTACTTC.

The chain couples TRBV6-5 to TRBJ2-1; D uncertain. V lost 2 bases and J 5 bases, leaving 7 bases between the germline ends. The CDR3 consists of 13 residues. Germline CDR1 reads MNHEY; CDR2 reads SVGAGI. The CDR3 DNA is TGTGCCAGCAGTTACACAAAACACAATGAGCAGTTCTTC. Its protein product is CASSYTKHNEQFF.

The chain joins TRBV12-3 or TRBV12-4 to TRBJ1-1; 7 bases agree with TRBD1. The J segment lost 6 bases and the V segment lost 8 bases, leaving 12 bases of the junction unmatched. This CDR3 contains 14 residues. The CDR3 sequence: CASFQGGGRPEAFF. CDR3 nucleotide sequence: TGTGCCAGCTTCCAGGGGGGGGGGCGGCCTGAAGCTTTCTTT.

This clonotype was detected a few times. The chain combines TRBV6-5 with TRBJ2-7; TRBD1 matches at 9 bases. CDR3 length: 14 residues. V dropped 7 bases and J dropped 4; count of bases not matched to a gene: 8. Germline CDR1 MNHEY, CDR2 SVGAGI. The CDR3 region is CASTPGQGMYEQYF. The CDR3 nucleotides read TGTGCCAGCACCCCGGGACAGGGCATGTACGAGCAGTACTTC.

This clonotype occurred a few times. The J gene is TRBJ1-1, the V gene TRBV3-1, with 10 bases aligning to TRBD1. This CDR3 region has 14 residues. V lost 4 bases to trimming and J lost 1 base; unmatched junction nucleotides: 0. Germline V CDR1 and CDR2: LGHDT, YNNKEL (reference sequence). This CDR3 is CASSRTGGNTEAFF. The CDR3, as DNA: TGTGCCAGCAGCCGGACAGGGGGGAACACTGAAGCTTTCTTT.

This clonotype was recorded a few times. The rearrangement uses TRBV20-1 and TRBJ2-4, with D perhaps being TRBD1 or TRBD2 (6 bases each). Germline loops: CDR1 DFQATT, CDR2 SNEGSKA (reference sequence). V dropped 6 bases and J dropped 0 bases, with 18 bases sitting between them. The CDR3 sequence is 16 residues long. As DNA, the CDR3 is TGCAGTGCGGGGGGCCCCGGAGATTTAGCCAAAAACATTCAGTACTTC. Residues: CSAGGPGDLAKNIQYF.

The V call is TRBV20-1, the J call TRBJ2-5, with 13 positions matching TRBD2. V dropped 3 bases and J dropped 5; count of bases not matched to a gene: 6. The germline gives CDR1 DFQATT, CDR2 SNEGSKA (reference sequence). The CDR3 runs to 15 residues. CDR3 DNA: TGCAGTGCTAGCCGACTAGCGGGGGGTGAGGAGACCCAGTACTTC. Its translation: CSASRLAGGEETQYF.

This clonotype was observed a handful of times. The chain carries TRBV20-1 and TRBJ1-6; D perhaps matches TRBD1 (6 bases). The germline gives CDR1 DFQATT, CDR2 SNEGSKA (reference sequence). V was shortened by 3 bases and J by 8 bases, with 14 bases between the two germline ends. The CDR3 runs 14 residues. This CDR3 is CSARETGSHSPLHF. The CDR3 nucleotides are TGCAGTGCTAGGGAAACAGGGTCTCATTCACCCCTCCACTTT.

This clonotype appeared a few times. The chain links TRBV7-8 to TRBJ2-1; D not resolved. This CDR3 is built from 15 residues. From germline, CDR1 is SGHVS and CDR2 FQNEAQ. Trimming took off 4 bases at V and 6 bases at J, with 16 bases between the two ends. CDR3 protein: CASSSEPQIVNEQFF. CDR3 sequence (DNA): TGTGCCAGCAGCTCCGAACCACAGATCGTCAATGAGCAGTTCTTC.

In nucleotides, the CDR3 is TGTGCCAGCAGCCCAGGGAGCGGGTGGGCCTACGAGCAGTACTTC. It translates to CASSPGSGWAYEQYF. The chain uses TRBV9 and TRBJ2-7, with a possible D match to TRBD2 (6 bases). From germline, CDR1 is SGDLS and CDR2 YYNGEE. The V end lost 4 bases, the J end lost 2 bases, and 16 bases lay between the germline ends. This CDR3 is built from 15 residues.

This sequence joins TRBV4-1 and TRBJ2-7; TRBD1 agrees at 7 bases. The CDR3 contains 16 residues. The J segment lost 8 bases and the V segment lost 1 base, leaving 14 bases of the junction unmatched. Germline CDR1 reads MGHRA; CDR2 reads YSYEKL. DNA for the CDR3: TGCGCCAGCAGCCAAGTTGGCCTAGAGGGGGCAGAAAAGCAGTACTTC. It yields the protein CASSQVGLEGAEKQYF.

The chain employs TRBV11-2 and TRBJ2-1; the D is unclear. Germline V gives CDR1 SGHAT, CDR2 FQNNGV. The CDR3 loop spans 13 amino acids. V lost 0 bases to trimming and J lost 9 bases, with 9 bases between them. The CDR3 region is CASSLDLAGEQFF. Written as DNA, the CDR3 is TGTGCCAGCAGCTTAGATTTGGCTGGTGAGCAGTTCTTC.

This clonotype was counted a few times. The chain links TRBV5-1 to TRBJ1-2; possible D gene TRBD1, 6 bases. From germline, CDR1 is SGHRS and CDR2 YFSETQ. The CDR3 loop spans 15 amino acids. V dropped 0 bases and J dropped 8 bases, with 17 bases sitting between them. CDR3 residues: CASSLAGGSGGGYTF. The CDR3 DNA sequence: TGCGCCAGCAGCTTGGCCGGGGGCTCTGGTGGGGGCTACACCTTC.